The T cell receptor (beta chain) under discussion was sequenced for a study of blood T cell repertoires in COVID-19. Here immunoSEQ multiplex PCR was the method, and the copy in TCRdb shows in-frame clones only, minus some. This sample has a few hundred thousand clones, with 88% found just once. The sequenced sample was peripheral blood. The sequence came from a man aged 60-69 years who had recovered from COVID-19.

The CDR3 DNA is TGTGCCAGCAGGCGTCCGGGTAACACCGGGGAGCTGTTTTTT. Protein product: CASRRPGNTGELFF. This rearrangement joins TRBV7-9 to TRBJ2-2; no clear D. Trimming stripped 6 bases from V and 2 bases from J, with 10 bases between. The CDR3 length is 14 residues. Germline V gene data show CDR1 as SEHNR and CDR2 as FQNEAQ (reference sequence).